This T cell receptor beta chain derives from a study of breast tumors, draining lymph nodes, adjacent tissues. TCRdb processed the multiplex PCR reads anew with MiXCR; each CDR3 protein has one entry. The sample has under 30,000 distinct CDR3 sequences; 23% are singletons. In germline, CDR1 is KGHSH, CDR2 LQKENI. The CDR3 runs 15 residues. Trimming cost V 2 bases and J 1 base, with 10 bases left between them. The study's findings and limits: Compared with basal-like, luminal-like tumors shared significantly more repertoire with nontumor tissue.

This clonotype was observed once. What it binds is not known. Sample: breast tumor tissue. This receptor was identified in a female donor with breast cancer. Some clones in this sample may be carry-over from other donors' samples. The V call is TRBV18, the J call TRBJ2-3; D might be TRBD2 (6 bases). CDR3 in amino acids: CASSPSGGGTDTQYF. The CDR3 DNA is TGTGCCAGCTCACCATCTGGAGGGGGCACAGATACGCAGTATTTT.